One and the same sample provided the 23 T cell receptor beta chains below, sequenced in a study of radiotherapy plus CTLA-4 blockade in lung cancer. The repertoire was sequenced with immunoSEQ multiplex PCR; TCRdb's copy has only in-frame clones and lacks some. Of 45,000 or so clones in the sample, around 69% are singletons; the top ten hold approximately 10%. The sequenced sample was peripheral blood, obtained from a patient treated with radiotherapy plus ipilimumab. These receptors originate from a human donor with non-small cell lung cancer who had stable disease on radiotherapy plus ipilimumab.

This chain links TRBV15 with TRBJ1-5, with D unresolved. The V end lost 5 bases, the J end lost 0 bases, and 8 bases lay between the germline ends. CDR1 is LNHNV, CDR2 YYDKDF, per germline (reference sequence). This CDR3 contains 14 residues. CDR3 bases: TGTGCCACCAGCCGCGAACTTAGCAATCAGCCCCAGCATTTT. Translating it yields CATSRELSNQPQHF.

V and J are TRBV6-6 and TRBJ1-1, with D possibly matching TRBD1 (5 bases). This CDR3 is built from 13 residues. Germline V lookup: CDR1 MNHNY, CDR2 SVGAGI (reference sequence). V gave up 7 bases and J gave up 7 bases, with 16 bases separating them. This CDR3 reads CASTTNRKGEAFF. CDR3 DNA sequence: TGTGCCAGCACTACTAACAGGAAGGGTGAAGCTTTCTTT.

The V call is TRBV27, the J call TRBJ1-1; D is perhaps TRBD1 (5 bases). CDR1 and CDR2 from the germline V gene are MNHEY and SMNVEV (reference sequence). The CDR3 runs 13 residues. The germline V and J ends were trimmed by 6 bases and 5 bases, with 13 bases remaining between them. The CDR3 loop is CASSPRVATEAFF. CDR3 DNA sequence: TGTGCCAGCAGCCCCAGGGTAGCAACTGAAGCTTTCTTT.

The rearrangement joins TRBV4-1 to TRBJ2-3; D is possibly TRBD1 (6 bases). The V and J ends lost 4 bases and 0 bases respectively, with 20 bases between them. CDR3 size: 18 residues. Per germline, CDR1 MGHRA and CDR2 YSYEKL. The CDR3 region has the DNA TGCGCCAGCAGCCCACACCAAGGGACAACCTCTAGCACAGATACGCAGTATTTT. Its translation is CASSPHQGTTSSTDTQYF.

The chain has TRBV6-5 and TRBJ1-2; D perhaps matches TRBD1 (5 bases). Between the trimmed V and J ends, which lost 4 bases and 8 bases, there was a span of 17 bases. CDR1 MNHEY and CDR2 SVGAGI come from the germline V gene. The CDR3 runs to 14 residues. The CDR3 region has the DNA TGTGCCAGCAGTTTCGGGGCCTCCGGAGGGGGCTACACCTTC. Translating gives CASSFGASGGGYTF.

The chain combines TRBV5-4 with TRBJ2-1; D tentatively fits TRBD1 or TRBD2 (5 bases each). V lost 0 bases, J lost 6 bases, and 7 bases lay in between. Germline V gene lookup returns CDR1 SGHNT and CDR2 YYREEE (reference sequence). The CDR3 consists of 13 residues. CDR3 loop: CASSLGDGNEQFF. In DNA, the CDR3 is TGTGCCAGCAGCTTGGGGGACGGCAATGAGCAGTTCTTC. The entire variable domain, with the rest obtained from reference TRBV5-4 and TRBJ2-1, is as follows: ETGVTQSPTHLIKTRGQQVTLRCSSQSGHNTVSWYQQALGQGPQFIFQYYREEENGRGNFPPRFSGLQFPNYSSELNVNALELDDSALYLCASSLGDGNEQFFGPGTRLTVL.

This clone has just a few counts. V gene TRBV5-1 combines with J gene TRBJ2-3, with unresolved D. Germline V lookup: CDR1 SGHRS, CDR2 YFSETQ. Trimming pared 2 bases from V and 3 bases from J, leaving 19 bases between. The CDR3 has 17 amino acids. In DNA form, the CDR3 reads TGCGCCAGCAGCTTTCTGGACGGCCAATATGAGACAGATACGCAGTATTTT. It is translated as CASSFLDGQYETDTQYF.

In this sample, this clone turned up once. The rearrangement uses TRBV7-9 and TRBJ1-2; D call uncertain. Per germline, CDR1 SEHNR and CDR2 FQNEAQ (reference sequence). Between the trimmed V and J ends, which lost 2 bases and 7 bases, there was a span of 8 bases. The CDR3 totals 12 residues. The CDR3 nucleotides read TGTGCCAGCAGCTTATCAGGTGCTGGCTACACCTTC. Its protein is CASSLSGAGYTF. The variable domain in full, completed from reference TRBV7-9 and TRBJ1-2, reads DTGVSQNPRHKITKRGQNVTFRCDPISEHNRLYWYRQTLGQGPEFLTYFQNEAQLEKSRLLSDRFSAERPKGSFSTLEIQRTEQGDSAMYLCASSLSGAGYTFGSGTRLTVV.

The chain joins TRBV9 to TRBJ1-5; tentative D call: TRBD1 (5 bases). V lost 0 bases and J 4 bases, leaving 5 bases between the germline ends. In germline, CDR1 is SGDLS, CDR2 YYNGEE. The CDR3 totals 13 residues. The CDR3 nucleotides are TGTGCCAGCAGCGTAGCAGGGAATCAGCCCCAGCATTTT. Amino acid sequence: CASSVAGNQPQHF.

The chain recombines TRBV2 with TRBJ2-4; 7 bases are shared with TRBD1. Germline V gene sequence: CDR1 SNHLY, CDR2 FYNNEI. The CDR3 extends over 13 amino acids. J lost 9 bases, V lost 7 bases, and 9 bases had no gene match. The CDR3: CASTRQGWGIQYF. As DNA, the CDR3 is TGTGCCAGCACCCGACAGGGCTGGGGCATTCAGTACTTC.

The J gene is TRBJ1-2, the V gene TRBV18; D is ambiguous. Trimming pared 0 bases from V and 8 bases from J, leaving 13 bases between. Germline values: CDR1 KGHSH, CDR2 LQKENI. The CDR3 extends over 14 amino acids. CDR3: CASSPPAQAGGYTF. The CDR3 bases are TGTGCCAGCTCACCACCCGCCCAGGCTGGGGGCTACACCTTC.

This chain links TRBV10-3 with TRBJ2-5, with 10 bases aligning to TRBD1. The germline V gene has CDR1 ENHRY and CDR2 SYGVKD. Trimming took 10 bases from V and 5 from J; bases not matched to a gene: 4. The CDR3 spans 12 residues. The CDR3 region is CATWTGGETQYF. CDR3 in DNA: TGTGCCACATGGACAGGGGGGGAGACCCAGTACTTC.

The chain uses TRBV7-2 and TRBJ2-3; 12 nucleotides agree with TRBD2. Looked up from germline, CDR1 is SGHTA and CDR2 is FQGNSA. CDR3 size: 16 residues. With 5 bases clipped from V and 2 bases from J, the junction kept 5 bases outside the gene matches. The CDR3 coding sequence is TGTGCCAGCAGCCCATGGACTAGCGGGACCACAGATACGCAGTATTTT. This codes for CASSPWTSGTTDTQYF.

The V gene is TRBV11-2, the J gene TRBJ2-6; D gene ambiguous. The CDR3 contains 15 residues. V shed 2 bases and J shed 0 bases, with 5 bases lying between them. The germline V gene has CDR1 SGHAT and CDR2 FQNNGV. The CDR3 loop is CASSLIISGANVLTF. CDR3 DNA sequence: TGTGCCAGCAGCTTAATTATCTCTGGGGCCAACGTCCTGACTTTC.

V and J are TRBV7-2 and TRBJ2-7; D might be TRBD1 (5 bases). This CDR3 is built from 14 residues. From germline, CDR1 is SGHTA and CDR2 FQGNSA. V was clipped by 3 bases and J by 2 bases, with 11 bases between them. CDR3 coding DNA: TGTGCCAGCAGCTTGACAGCCACCCCCTACGAGCAGTACTTC. The encoded protein is CASSLTATPYEQYF.

To note about this clone: Without the conserved terminal phenylalanine or tryptophan, this CDR3 likely stems from a read error. The CDR3 nucleotides read TGCAGCGCCCAAGGGGCGGAGCCTGGCTACACCTCC. This gives the protein CSAQGAEPGYTS. The chain recombines TRBV29-1 with TRBJ1-2; TRBD1 is a possible D gene (5 bases). V was cut by 7 bases and J by 7 bases, with 16 bases left in between. The germline V gene encodes CDR1 SQVTM and CDR2 ANQGSEA. This CDR3 region has 12 residues.

The chain combines TRBV28 with TRBJ2-2, with TRBD1 matching over 10 bases. The trim removed 6 bases at V and 4 bases at J, leaving 14 bases unmatched. The germline V gene encodes CDR1 MDHEN and CDR2 SYDVKM. This CDR3 is built from 18 residues. CDR3 protein: CASSTNTGTGALTGELFF. Written as DNA, the CDR3 is TGTGCCAGCAGCACAAACACCGGGACAGGGGCCCTCACCGGGGAGCTGTTTTTT.

The rearrangement uses TRBV30 and TRBJ1-2, with 7 nucleotides matching TRBD1. J was trimmed by 4 bases and V by 3 bases; bases with no gene match: 5. The germline V gene has CDR1 GTSNPN and CDR2 SVGIG (reference sequence). This CDR3 region has 13 residues. In DNA, the CDR3 is TGTGCCTGGAGGGAAGGGGGCGGCTATGGCTACACCTTC. Its protein product is CAWREGGGYGYTF.

V gene TRBV28 combines with J gene TRBJ1-1; D is perhaps TRBD1 (6 bases). V dropped 4 bases and J dropped 7 bases, with 10 bases sitting between them. Per germline, CDR1 MDHEN and CDR2 SYDVKM. The CDR3 runs 12 residues. CDR3 loop: CASSYREGEAFF. CDR3 DNA: TGTGCCAGCAGTTACAGGGAGGGTGAAGCTTTCTTT.

This chain links TRBV7-9 with TRBJ2-5; D gene unclear. Trimming left V 10 bases short and J 5 bases short, with 20 bases between. The germline CDR1 and CDR2 sequences are SEHNR and FQNEAQ (reference sequence). The CDR3 is 14 amino acids. This chain's CDR3 is CAIERGLRYETQYF. The CDR3 DNA reads TGTGCCATCGAACGTGGGCTGAGATACGAGACCCAGTACTTC.

This clone was recorded once. V is TRBV5-1 and J is TRBJ1-2; 10 bases agree with TRBD1. CDR1 SGHRS and CDR2 YFSETQ come from the germline V gene. CDR3 size: 14 residues. J was trimmed by 6 bases and V by 4 bases; bases with no gene match: 6. CDR3 in amino acids: CASSLGTGEDGYTF. The CDR3 region has the DNA TGCGCCAGCAGCCTTGGGACAGGGGAAGATGGCTACACCTTC.

V gene TRBV5-4 combines with J gene TRBJ2-5; 7 nucleotides align to TRBD1. Losses at the gene ends were 0 bases for V and 4 bases for J; bases not matched to a gene: 3. In germline, CDR1 is SGHNT, CDR2 YYREEE (reference sequence). This CDR3 comprises 14 residues. The CDR3 reads CASSLDRGLETQYF. DNA of the CDR3: TGTGCCAGCAGCTTGGACAGGGGTTTAGAGACCCAGTACTTC.

The rearrangement joins TRBV6-5 to TRBJ1-5; a possible D gene is TRBD1 (6 bases). CDR1 is MNHEY, CDR2 SVGAGI, per germline. The CDR3 contains 13 residues. The V and J ends lost 7 bases and 1 base respectively, with 8 bases between them. The CDR3 region is CASNRDSNQPQHF. CDR3 nucleotides: TGTGCCAGCAACAGGGACAGCAATCAGCCCCAGCATTTT.